Described below is a single T cell receptor (beta chain) sequence and its context. The data are from a study of immune characterization of retroperitoneal liposarcoma. TCRdb re-called the PCR reads with MiXCR, one entry per CDR3 protein. Of more than 15,000 distinct CDR3 sequences listed, more than 30% are singletons. This clonotype was obtained from a male donor with retroperitoneal liposarcoma. The sequencing input was blood.

The CDR3 spells CATSREWPGYEQYF. The DNA of the CDR3 is TGTGCCACCAGCAGGGAATGGCCGGGGTATGAGCAGTACTTC. The chain links TRBV15 to TRBJ2-4, with a weak D call TRBD2 (5 bases). Germline CDR1 is LNHNV and CDR2 is YYDKDF (reference sequence). Trimming removed 3 bases from V and 13 bases from J, with 19 bases in between. There are 14 residues in the CDR3.